The source of this T cell receptor beta chain is a study of blood T cell repertoires in COVID-19. Overall study context: Sites in the United States, Italy and Spain provided acute and convalescent COVID-19 samples.

Some clones are missing from TCRdb's copy, which holds only in-frame ones; the method was immunoSEQ multiplex PCR. The table shows under 300,000 clones, with 88% occurring only once. At least ten counts were recorded for this clone. The CDR3 spans 15 residues. J lost 1 base, V lost 2 bases, and 3 bases had no gene match. Germline loops: CDR1 MNHNS, CDR2 SASEGT. The sequencing sample was made of peripheral blood. The V call is TRBV6-1, the J call TRBJ2-5, with 8 bases aligning to TRBD2. This TCR derives from a young woman with acute or convalescent COVID-19. CDR3 in amino acids: CASSELAGSQETQYF. CDR3 DNA: TGTGCCAGCAGTGAATTAGCGGGAAGCCAAGAGACCCAGTACTTC.